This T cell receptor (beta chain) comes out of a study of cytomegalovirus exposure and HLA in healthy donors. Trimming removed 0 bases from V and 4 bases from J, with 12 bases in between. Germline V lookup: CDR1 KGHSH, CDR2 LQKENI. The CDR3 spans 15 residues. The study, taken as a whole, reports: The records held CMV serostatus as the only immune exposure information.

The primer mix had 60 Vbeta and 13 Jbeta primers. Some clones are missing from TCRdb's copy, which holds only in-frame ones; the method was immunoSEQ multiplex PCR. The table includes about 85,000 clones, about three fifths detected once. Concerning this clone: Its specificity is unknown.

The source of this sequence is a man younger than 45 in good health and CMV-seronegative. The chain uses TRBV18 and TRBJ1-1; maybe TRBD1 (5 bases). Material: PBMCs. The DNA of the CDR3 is TGTGCCAGCTCACCACCGCAGGGAGGAGGCACTGAAGCTTTCTTT. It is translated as CASSPPQGGGTEAFF.